The entry that follows covers one TCR beta chain sequence. HTBI primers from iRepertoire and Arm-PCR of CDR3 regions yielded the TCR beta libraries. Each CDR3 protein gets one entry after TCRdb re-called the multiplex PCR reads with MiXCR. The data show about 470,000 distinct CDR3 sequences, with around 21% seen just once and roughly 8% held by the top ten. CDR3 length: 13 residues. Trimming pared 4 bases from V and 5 bases from J, leaving 9 bases between. CDR1 and CDR2 from the germline V gene are MNHEY and SVGAGI. These data originate in a study of regulatory T cells in long-lasting Graves disease. Turning to the study itself: Over 5 years of antithyroid drugs plus positive TSH receptor antibodies defined persistent Graves' disease.

Time point described: persistent/refractory GD, antithyroid drugs over 5 years with positive TRAb. There was RNA extracted from PBMCs, and the TCR library was made from it. EDTA tubes received around 10 milliliters of drawn peripheral blood. The specimen was peripheral blood mononuclear cells (PBMCs), collected when the disease was refractory, from a patient treated with antithyroid drugs. The origin of this receptor is a female donor with Graves disease. The rearrangement uses TRBV6-5 and TRBJ2-1; D is ambiguous. CDR3 sequence reads: CASSLDTNNEQFF. The CDR3 DNA reads as TGTGCCAGCAGTTTAGACACGAACAATGAGCAGTTCTTC.